Included here is one TCR beta chain sequence, with context. Per the authors' pipeline: Estimates of nucleated cell counts were drawn from the amplification of reference gene primers. The repertoire was sequenced with immunoSEQ multiplex PCR; TCRdb's copy has only in-frame clones and lacks some. D and trimming come from the DNA, and the V and J calls and clone size come from that table. The sample shows fewer than 50,000 clones, around 80% of them seen only once. This specimen belongs to a study of blood T cell repertoires in COVID-19. At the level of the study: T cells, B-cell-depleted T cells, or PBMCs provided the cDNA or gDNA that served as material.

CDR3 size: 14 residues. The germline gives CDR1 SEHNR, CDR2 FQNEAQ (reference sequence). V lost 8 bases, J lost 4 bases, and 10 bases stayed unmatched. The TCR sequence derives from an elderly man with active or convalescent COVID-19. The sequenced material came from peripheral blood. The chain links TRBV7-9 to TRBJ1-2, with TRBD1 matching over 7 bases. The CDR3 DNA reads as TGTGCCAGCGTCCGACAGGGCTCTCTCTATGGCTACACCTTC. This sequence encodes CASVRQGSLYGYTF.